The 9 T cell receptor beta chains presented below share a single source sample, sequenced in a study of control samples from healthy donors and cancer patients. TCRdb's table, derived via immunoSEQ multiplex PCR, lists solely in-frame clones and lacks some. Of roughly 76,000 clones listed, 85% to 95% were seen once; the top ten hold approximately 6%. Source material: blood. These receptors originate from a woman aged 40 to 50 in good health.

J is TRBJ2-3 and V is TRBV4-3; 8 bases fit TRBD2. CDR1 and CDR2 from the germline V gene are LGHNA and YSLEER. This CDR3 is built from 14 residues. Germline trimming cut 6 bases from V and 4 bases from J; bases unmatched to any gene: 6. The CDR3 region is CASSPGGRADTQYF. The DNA of the CDR3 is TGCGCCAGCAGTCCGGGGGGGCGGGCAGATACGCAGTATTTT.

This clone is a singleton in its sample. DNA for the CDR3: TGTGCCAGCAGCTTAGTCTTGGGGCAGGGGGCGCGGGAGCAGTACTTC. This translates into CASSLVLGQGAREQYF. The genes are TRBV7-9 and TRBJ2-7; TRBD1 matches 8 bases. This CDR3 is 16 amino acids long. The V and J ends lost 1 base and 7 bases, in that order; junction bases with no gene match: 12. CDR1 and CDR2 (germline): SEHNR, FQNEAQ (reference sequence).

The rearrangement uses TRBV28 and TRBJ1-5; possibly TRBD1 for D (5 bases). The CDR3 length is 17 residues. Trimming left V 3 bases short and J 0 bases short, with 15 bases between. Germline loops: CDR1 MDHEN, CDR2 SYDVKM. In DNA, the CDR3 is TGTGCCAGCAGTTTTTTGGGGGGAACATATAGCAATCAGCCCCAGCATTTT. It is translated as CASSFLGGTYSNQPQHF. Full variable domain (rest looked up from reference TRBV28 and TRBJ1-5): DVKVTQSSRYLVKRTGEKVFLECVQDMDHENMFWYRQDPGLGLRLIYFSYDVKMKEKGDIPEGYSVSREKKERFSLILESASTNQTSMYLCASSFLGGTYSNQPQHFGDGTRLSIL.

The CDR3 is CAWSRTGADQPQHF. CDR3 DNA: TGTGCCTGGAGCCGGACAGGGGCCGATCAGCCCCAGCATTTT. The chain is built from TRBV30 and TRBJ1-5; 9 bases align to TRBD1. Losses at the gene ends were 3 bases for V and 5 bases for J; bases not matched to a gene: 5. This CDR3 region has 14 residues. Per the germline V gene, CDR1 is GTSNPN and CDR2 is SVGIG (reference sequence).

The J gene is TRBJ1-1, the V gene TRBV2, with D uncertain. The CDR3 spans 13 residues. Per germline, CDR1 SNHLY and CDR2 FYNNEI. V lost 7 bases and J lost 1, with 10 bases in between. The CDR3, as DNA: TGTGCCAGCAACTACGGCGGGAACACTGAAGCTTTCTTT. It specifies CASNYGGNTEAFF.

V and J are TRBV5-1 and TRBJ2-1; no firm D call. The CDR3 loop spans 14 amino acids. Germline assignment: CDR1 SGHRS and CDR2 YFSETQ. V lost 1 base and J lost 1, with 6 bases in between. CDR3 amino acids: CASSLSGSYNEQFF. CDR3 nucleotides: TGCGCCAGCAGCTTGTCCGGGTCCTACAATGAGCAGTTCTTC.

This chain uses TRBV5-4 with TRBJ2-2; D unclear. Germline V lookup: CDR1 SGHNT, CDR2 YYREEE (reference sequence). The ends were cut back, 0 bases at V and 6 bases at J, with 3 bases in the middle. This CDR3 is built from 12 residues. The CDR3, as DNA: TGTGCCAGCAGCTTGGGGTCCGGGGAGCTGTTTTTT. Protein sequence: CASSLGSGELFF.

The J gene is TRBJ1-1, the V gene TRBV5-1, with D unresolved. V was cut by 4 bases and J by 1 base, with 14 bases left in between. Germline loops: CDR1 SGHRS, CDR2 YFSETQ. This CDR3 comprises 15 residues. DNA for the CDR3: TGCGCCAGCAGCCCACGGGGTGGAAAGAACACTGAAGCTTTCTTT. Its translation: CASSPRGGKNTEAFF.

The V call is TRBV2, the J call TRBJ2-5, with unresolved D. V was cut by 7 bases and J by 3 bases, with 12 bases left in between. The CDR3 contains 13 residues. Looked up from germline, CDR1 is SNHLY and CDR2 is FYNNEI. The CDR3: CASISGLEETQYF. Written as DNA, the CDR3 is TGTGCCAGCATATCGGGTCTAGAAGAGACCCAGTACTTC.